The 29 T cell receptor beta chains given below trace back to one sample, sequenced in a study of T cell changes during pregnancy in multiple sclerosis. Sequencing was performed with immunoSEQ multiplex PCR; in TCRdb, only in-frame clones are kept and a portion is missing. The sample records 50,000 to 80,000 clones, 91% being singletons. The sample here was CD8+ T cells from peripheral blood mononuclear cells, taken before pregnancy. Receptors were obtained from a female donor with multiple sclerosis, enrolled in a pregnancy study.

The CDR3 DNA is TGTGCCAGCAGTTATGACGGCGACAGCTCCTACGAGCAGTACTTC. Protein product: CASSYDGDSSYEQYF. V is TRBV6-5 and J is TRBJ2-7, with D tentatively TRBD1 (5 bases). The CDR3 is made up of 15 amino acids. V was cut by 3 bases and J by 0 bases, with 12 bases left in between. Germline V gives CDR1 MNHEY, CDR2 SVGAGI.

The V call is TRBV7-6, the J call TRBJ2-2; tentatively, D is TRBD2 (5 bases). This CDR3 comprises 15 residues. The germline V and J ends were trimmed by 8 bases and 1 base, with 14 bases remaining between them. Germline V gene lookup returns CDR1 SGHVS and CDR2 FNYEAQ. CDR3 amino acids: CASGSDGENTGELFF. The CDR3 nucleotides read TGTGCCAGCGGGTCCGACGGGGAGAACACCGGGGAGCTGTTTTTT.

A note on this clone: Other DNA sequences from this sample encode an identical CDR3 as well. J is TRBJ2-7 and V is TRBV5-6, with D perhaps TRBD1 (6 bases). CDR3 size: 12 residues. The germline V and J ends were trimmed by 2 bases and 4 bases, with 7 bases remaining between them. CDR1 is SGHDT and CDR2 is YYEEEE in the germline V gene. CDR3 loop: CASSFGQYEQYF. As DNA, the CDR3 is TGTGCCAGCAGCTTTGGACAGTACGAGCAGTACTTC.

This chain joins TRBV6-4 and TRBJ2-7; 7 bases are a match to TRBD2. J gave up 6 bases and V 6 bases, and 8 bases lay outside the gene matches. The CDR3 is 13 residues long. Germline assignment: CDR1 MRHNA and CDR2 SNTAGT. The CDR3 here is CASSHDPGGEQYF. The CDR3 region has the DNA TGTGCCAGCAGCCACGACCCGGGGGGCGAGCAGTACTTC.

This rearrangement joins TRBV5-6 to TRBJ2-7; D is perhaps TRBD2 (6 bases). The germline gives CDR1 SGHDT, CDR2 YYEEEE. V lost 2 bases and J 7 bases, leaving 13 bases between the germline ends. This CDR3 region has 13 residues. CDR3 region: CASSFGEGLEQYF. CDR3 coding DNA: TGTGCCAGCAGCTTTGGGGAAGGACTAGAGCAGTACTTC.

The chain is built from TRBV21-1 and TRBJ1-2; TRBD1 is the table's D call and was not checked against the DNA. TRBV21-1 is a pseudogene segment. The length of the CDR3 is 15 residues. CDR3 bases: TGTGCCAGCAGCCCTAGACAGGGAAAGGGCTATGGCTACACCTTC. It translates to CASSPRQGKGYGYTF.

V gene TRBV5-1 combines with J gene TRBJ2-1; the match to TRBD2 covers 8 bases. The junction had 12 bases not matched to a gene; V was cut back by 5 bases and J by 8 bases. The CDR3 is 15 residues long. Looked up from germline, CDR1 is SGHRS and CDR2 is YFSETQ. As DNA, the CDR3 is TGCGCCAGCAGAAGCGGGATTAGCGGGGCGGATGAGCAGTTCTTC. It translates to CASRSGISGADEQFF.

The chain couples TRBV2 to TRBJ2-7; perhaps TRBD2 as D (6 bases). The CDR3 loop spans 13 amino acids. CDR1 is SNHLY and CDR2 is FYNNEI in the germline V gene. Deletions cut 10 bases from V and 0 bases from J, with 13 bases between. CDR3 sequence (DNA): TGTGCCACCCTCCCGGGGGACTCCTACGAGCAGTACTTC. It yields the protein CATLPGDSYEQYF.

The rearrangement uses TRBV6-1 and TRBJ2-1; TRBD1 aligns across 7 bases. V trimming: 5 bases; J trimming: 7 bases; junction bases outside the gene matches: 2. The CDR3 sequence is 12 residues long. Germline V gene lookup returns CDR1 MNHNS and CDR2 SASEGT. CDR3 residues: CASSPTGNEQFF. In DNA, the CDR3 is TGTGCCAGCAGTCCGACAGGGAATGAGCAGTTCTTC.

The genes are TRBV15 and TRBJ2-1; 9 bases are a match to TRBD1. The CDR3 extends over 14 amino acids. Germline loops: CDR1 LNHNV, CDR2 YYDKDF (reference sequence). The V segment lost 6 bases and the J segment 8 bases; nucleotides outside the gene matches: 8. CDR3 in DNA: TGTGCCACCAGGGGCGGGGACAGGGTATATGAGCAGTTCTTC. Translated: CATRGGDRVYEQFF.

J is TRBJ2-3 and V is TRBV30, with 9 positions matching TRBD2. This CDR3 contains 15 residues. With 5 bases clipped from V and 0 bases from J, the junction kept 6 bases outside the gene matches. Germline-derived CDR1 and CDR2 are GTSNPN and SVGIG (reference sequence). The CDR3 sequence: CAWDTLAGSTDTQYF. The CDR3 DNA reads TGTGCCTGGGACACCCTAGCGGGGAGCACAGATACGCAGTATTTT.

The table lists this clone with a count of one. The J gene is TRBJ1-1, the V gene TRBV6-5; unclear D gene. The V and J ends lost 4 bases and 13 bases respectively, with 10 bases between them. There are 10 residues in the CDR3. Germline V gives CDR1 MNHEY, CDR2 SVGAGI. The CDR3 spells CASSSGEVFF. CDR3 in DNA: TGTGCCAGCAGTTCCGGCGAGGTTTTCTTT.

The J gene is TRBJ2-1, the V gene TRBV2; 7 nucleotides line up with TRBD1. The V segment lost 4 bases and the J segment 7 bases; nucleotides outside the gene matches: 7. From germline, CDR1 is SNHLY and CDR2 FYNNEI. The CDR3 has 14 residues. CDR3 in DNA: TGTGCCAGCAGTGGGACAGGCACGACGAATGAGCAGTTCTTC. It is translated as CASSGTGTTNEQFF.

This clone was seen a handful of times. The chain has TRBV6-4 and TRBJ2-3, with 7 bases identical to TRBD2. Losses at the gene ends were 2 bases for V and 0 bases for J; bases not matched to a gene: 5. The CDR3 length is 16 residues. CDR1 MRHNA and CDR2 SNTAGT come from the germline V gene. The CDR3 nucleotides read TGTGCCAGCAGTGACCGAAGCGGGGAAAGCACAGATACGCAGTATTTT. This sequence encodes CASSDRSGESTDTQYF.

V and J are TRBV7-2 and TRBJ1-1; a weak D match, TRBD1 (5 bases). V was clipped by 2 bases and J by 5 bases, with 12 bases between them. The CDR3 sequence is 14 residues long. Germline V gene sequence: CDR1 SGHTA, CDR2 FQGNSA. Here the CDR3 reads CASSLPDGGTEAFF. In DNA, the CDR3 is TGTGCCAGCAGCTTACCTGACGGGGGGACTGAAGCTTTCTTT.

This chain links TRBV18 with TRBJ2-7, with 9 positions matching TRBD1. Germline V gene data show CDR1 as KGHSH and CDR2 as LQKENI. This CDR3 has 15 residues. V gave up 2 bases and J gave up 5 bases; unmatched junction bases: 7. The DNA of the CDR3 is TGTGCCAGCTCACCATGGGACAGGGTCATTCACGAGCAGTACTTC. Its translation is CASSPWDRVIHEQYF.

This chain links TRBV6-5 with TRBJ1-2; TRBD1 aligns across 8 bases. V lost 7 bases and J lost 4; bases outside the gene matches: 5. The germline gives CDR1 MNHEY, CDR2 SVGAGI. The CDR3 totals 13 residues. CDR3 DNA sequence: TGTGCCAGCACCAAGGACAGGGTCTATGGCTACACCTTC. Protein: CASTKDRVYGYTF.

As DNA, the CDR3 is TGTGCCAGCAGCTTAGGGGCTGGTCCCGGGGCCAACGTCCTGACTTTC. Its translation: CASSLGAGPGANVLTF. V is TRBV7-6 and J is TRBJ2-6; unclear D gene. The CDR3 totals 16 residues. Trimming shortened V by 1 base and J by 4 bases, and 11 bases separated the two germline ends. Per the germline V gene, CDR1 is SGHVS and CDR2 is FNYEAQ. The full variable domain, completed using reference TRBV7-6 and TRBJ2-6, is GAGVSQSPRYKVTKRGQDVALRCDPISGHVSLYWYRQALGQGPEFLTYFNYEAQQDKSGLPNDRFSAERPEGSISTLTIQRTEQRDSAMYRCASSLGAGPGANVLTFGAGSRLTVL.

The V call is TRBV27, the J call TRBJ1-2; a possible D gene is TRBD1 (6 bases). CDR3 length equals 16 residues. Germline lookup yields CDR1 MNHEY and CDR2 SMNVEV (reference sequence). Deletions cut 5 bases from V and 7 bases from J, with 23 bases between. The CDR3 DNA is TGTGCCAGCAGTCAGTCCAGAAAACAGGGTATAAGTGGCTACACCTTC. Its protein product is CASSQSRKQGISGYTF.

In its sample, this clone was seen once. J is TRBJ2-1 and V is TRBV15, with 8 bases aligning to TRBD2. V lost 0 bases to trimming and J lost 7 bases; unmatched junction nucleotides: 5. The germline CDR1 and CDR2 sequences are LNHNV and YYDKDF (reference sequence). CDR3 length equals 15 residues. The CDR3 sequence: CATSRDGGASNEQFF. The CDR3 coding sequence is TGTGCCACCAGCAGAGACGGGGGGGCTTCGAATGAGCAGTTCTTC.

The chain employs TRBV2 and TRBJ1-4, with D perhaps matching TRBD1 (5 bases). Germline V CDR1 and CDR2: SNHLY, FYNNEI. V lost 0 bases, J lost 8 bases, and 19 bases lay in between. This CDR3 region has 17 residues. CDR3 residues: CASSEALPGRRGEKLFF. The CDR3 DNA reads as TGTGCCAGCAGTGAAGCGCTTCCCGGGAGGCGGGGGGAAAAACTGTTTTTT.

V is TRBV6-5 and J is TRBJ2-2; tentative D call: TRBD2 (5 bases). The V end lost 2 bases, the J end lost 1 base, and 8 bases lay between the germline ends. Germline CDR1 reads MNHEY; CDR2 reads SVGAGI. The CDR3 runs 15 residues. CDR3 region: CASSYTEENTGELFF. CDR3 sequence (DNA): TGTGCCAGCAGTTACACGGAGGAGAACACCGGGGAGCTGTTTTTT.

The J gene is TRBJ2-7, the V gene TRBV6-5; possible D gene TRBD1, 6 bases. The ends were cut back, 2 bases at V and 2 bases at J, with 10 bases in the middle. Germline V CDR1 and CDR2: MNHEY, SVGAGI. The CDR3 is made up of 14 amino acids. The DNA for the CDR3 is TGTGCCAGCAGTTACCACAGGGCACCCTACGAGCAGTACTTC. Protein sequence: CASSYHRAPYEQYF.

The V gene is TRBV13, the J gene TRBJ2-5, with 12 bases matching TRBD1. The CDR3 is made up of 17 amino acids. The V gene end was trimmed by 1 base and the J gene end by 4 bases; junction bases not matched to a gene: 7. The germline V gene has CDR1 PRHDT and CDR2 FYEKMQ (reference sequence). The CDR3 loop reads CASSLAGDRGLGETQYF. The CDR3 coding sequence is TGTGCCAGCAGCTTAGCGGGGGACAGGGGGCTGGGAGAGACCCAGTACTTC.

This clone has just one count. The chain uses TRBV10-1 and TRBJ2-7, with 8 bases matching TRBD2. Germline values: CDR1 WNHNN, CDR2 SYGVQD (reference sequence). V trimming: 2 bases; J trimming: 2 bases; junction bases outside the gene matches: 2. This CDR3 region has 14 residues. The CDR3 protein is CASSEGGGTYEQYF. The CDR3 region has the DNA TGCGCCAGCAGTGAGGGCGGGGGGACCTACGAGCAGTACTTC.

V is TRBV9 and J is TRBJ2-2; 8 bases are a match to TRBD2. Germline CDR1 SGDLS, CDR2 YYNGEE. Unmatched junction bases numbered 8, after V lost 4 bases and J lost 3 bases. This CDR3 is built from 16 residues. The CDR3 protein is CASSSAGGSYTGELFF. The CDR3 DNA follows: TGTGCCAGCAGCTCCGCGGGGGGCTCGTACACCGGGGAGCTGTTTTTT.

The V and J genes are TRBV7-8 and TRBJ2-7, with a possible D match to TRBD1 (5 bases). The V end was cut by 6 bases, the J end by 2 bases, with 11 bases between. The CDR3 runs 13 residues. Germline values: CDR1 SGHVS, CDR2 FQNEAQ. CDR3 residues: CASSFQGTYEQYF. In DNA, the CDR3 is TGTGCCAGCAGTTTTCAGGGAACCTACGAGCAGTACTTC.

This clone was observed once. An end of the junction differs from the germline gene, which may be a read error. The chain uses TRBV7-3 and TRBJ1-1, with TRBD1 identical over 9 bases. CDR3 length: 16 amino acids. From germline, CDR1 is SGHTA and CDR2 FQGTGA. The CDR3 region is CASSLTPFPGQGEAFF. The CDR3 DNA reads as TGTGCCAGCAGTTTAACCCCTTTTCCGGGACAGGGTGAAGCTTTCTTT.

The chain recombines TRBV7-3 with TRBJ2-2; 8 bases fit TRBD2. The CDR3 has 16 residues. J gave up 3 bases and V 2 bases, and 5 bases lay outside the gene matches. From germline, CDR1 is SGHTA and CDR2 FQGTGA. As DNA, the CDR3 is TGTGCCAGCAGCTTACTTAGCGGGATAGACACCGGGGAGCTGTTTTTT. Translating gives CASSLLSGIDTGELFF.